These T cell receptor beta chains were read from a single sample in a study of blood T cell repertoires in COVID-19. Using immunoSEQ multiplex PCR, the repertoire was profiled, and TCRdb retains in-frame clones only, with some absent. Among 50,000 to 60,000 clones, roughly 87% were seen once, and the ten largest hold about 3.6%. Material: peripheral blood. Receptors originate from a man aged 40-49 years with COVID-19, enrolled during active disease. Each CDR3 is given with its conserved first and last residue. D genes are given only for firm matches. Clone sizes are given selectively: once, few, many, or a class where the clone is expanded.

.,.,TRBV10-3,TRBJ1-1,CAIRDDPGRAFF,TGTGCCATCAGGGATGACCCGGGGAGAGCTTTCTTT
.,.,TRBV12-5,TRBJ1-3,CASAQDSSGNTIYF,TGTGCTAGTGCCCAGGACAGCTCTGGAAACACCATATATTTT
TRBD2,.,TRBV4-1,TRBJ2-5,CASSQGRGGQETQYF,TGCGCCAGCAGCCAAGGGCGCGGGGGGCAAGAGACCCAGTACTTC
.,once,TRBV5-1,TRBJ2-5,CASSWQGSETQYF,TGCGCCAGCAGCTGGCAGGGTTCCGAGACCCAGTACTTC
.,.,TRBV15,TRBJ1-4,CATSNPRRINEKLFF,TGTGCCACCAGCAACCCTAGGCGGATTAATGAAAAACTGTTTTTT
TRBD2,.,TRBV6-1,TRBJ2-5,CASSDKTSGKETQYF,TGTGCCAGCAGTGACAAAACTAGCGGGAAAGAGACCCAGTACTTC
TRBD1,.,TRBV11-2,TRBJ2-7,CASSLRGQVSYEQYF,TGTGCCAGCAGCTTGAGGGGACAGGTCTCCTACGAGCAGTACTTC
.,.,TRBV21-1,TRBJ1-4,CASIRGATREKLFF,TGTGCCAGCATACGGGGGGCGACGAGAGAAAAACTGTTTTTT
.,.,TRBV7-9,TRBJ2-5,CATSRHQETQYF,TGTGCCACCTCTCGTCACCAAGAGACCCAGTACTTC
.,.,TRBV6-1,TRBJ1-4,CASSEGTALLLWAEKLFF,TGTGCCAGCAGTGAAGGGACAGCCCTACTACTTTGGGCTGAAAAACTGTTTTTT
.,.,TRBV6-1,TRBJ1-3,CASSEGQPGFGNTIYF,TGTGCCAGCAGCGAAGGACAGCCCGGCTTCGGAAACACCATATATTTT
TRBD2,once,TRBV7-3,TRBJ2-3,CASSLSGRALDTQYF,TGTGCCAGCAGCTTAAGCGGGAGGGCCTTAGATACGCAGTATTTT
.,.,TRBV11-1,TRBJ2-5,CASSPGGWETQYF,TGTGCCAGCAGCCCAGGGGGGTGGGAGACCCAGTACTTC
TRBD2,.,TRBV3-1/TRBV3-2,TRBJ2-5,CASSQGTSGIFWETQYF,TGTGCCAGCAGCCAAGGGACTAGCGGGATATTTTGGGAGACCCAGTACTTC
TRBD1,few,TRBV10-3,TRBJ2-7,CAITKGGQGTPSSYEQYF,TGTGCCATCACCAAAGGGGGACAGGGGACCCCGAGCTCCTACGAGCAGTACTTC
.,.,TRBV4-1,TRBJ2-1,CASSQGGDQREQFF,TGCGCCAGCAGCCAAGGCGGGGACCAACGGGAGCAGTTCTTC
.,once,TRBV6-5,TRBJ1-5,CASIGQVSNQPQHF,TGTGCCAGCATTGGGCAGGTTAGCAATCAGCCCCAGCATTTT
.,.,TRBV30,TRBJ2-2,CAWSVTSTGELFF,TGTGCCTGGAGTGTAACATCGACCGGGGAGCTGTTTTTT
.,.,TRBV5-1,TRBJ2-5,CASSQTGATSETQYF,TGCGCCAGCAGCCAGACTGGGGCAACGTCGGAGACCCAGTACTTC
.,once,TRBV7-2,TRBJ2-1,CASSSGDSYNEQFF,TGTGCCAGCAGCTCAGGGGATTCCTACAATGAGCAGTTCTTC
.,.,TRBV5-6,TRBJ2-2,CASSLMSTILSPISGELFF,TGTGCCAGCAGCCTGATGAGTACTATCCTTTCGCCAATAAGCGGGGAGCTGTTTTTT
.,.,TRBV13,TRBJ2-3,CASSSSTRAWTDTQYF,TGTGCCAGCAGCTCTTCCACGAGGGCGTGGACAGATACGCAGTATTTT
TRBD2,.,TRBV7-3,TRBJ2-1,CASSSGLAGYNEQFF,TGTGCCAGCAGCTCCGGACTAGCGGGTTACAATGAGCAGTTCTTC
.,.,TRBV2,TRBJ2-1,CASSEPRGAFNEQFF,TGTGCCAGCAGTGAGCCCAGGGGGGCTTTCAATGAGCAGTTCTTC
TRBD1,.,TRBV20-1,TRBJ2-1,CSASRQGPGGDEQFF,TGCAGTGCTAGTAGACAGGGACCGGGTGGCGATGAGCAGTTCTTC
TRBD1,.,TRBV6-1,TRBJ1-3,CASSDIGGPAPNTIYF,TGTGCCAGCAGTGATATAGGGGGCCCTGCCCCAAACACCATATATTTT
.,.,TRBV6-5,TRBJ2-2,CASIPRAPGAGELFF,TGTGCCAGCATTCCACGGGCCCCGGGGGCCGGGGAGCTGTTTTTT
.,.,TRBV6-6,TRBJ2-7,CASSYSRAGVGYEQYF,TGTGCCAGCAGTTACTCGAGGGCAGGGGTAGGCTACGAGCAGTACTTC
TRBD1,.,TRBV5-5,TRBJ1-4,CASSSDRETEKLFF,TGTGCCAGCAGCTCGGACAGGGAAACTGAAAAACTGTTTTTT
.,.,TRBV7-6,TRBJ2-3,CASSLTGIADTQYF,TGTGCCAGCAGCTTAACAGGGATCGCAGATACGCAGTATTTT
.,few,TRBV7-2,TRBJ2-7,CASSANSVAYEQYF,TGTGCCAGCAGCGCGAATAGCGTGGCCTACGAGCAGTACTTC
.,.,TRBV6-2/TRBV6-3,TRBJ1-3,CASSYSGFSGNTIYF,TGTGCCAGCAGTTACTCCGGGTTCTCTGGAAACACCATATATTTT
.,.,TRBV7-9,TRBJ2-1,CASSKGQLSSYNEQFF,TGTGCCAGCAGCAAGGGACAATTGAGCTCCTACAATGAGCAGTTCTTC
TRBD2,.,TRBV7-2,TRBJ2-7,CASSLALAGDEQYF,TGTGCCAGCAGCTTAGCACTAGCGGGAGACGAGCAGTACTTC
TRBD1,.,TRBV28,TRBJ1-1,CASWGQGFLRRTEAFF,TGTGCCAGCTGGGGACAGGGATTTCTTAGGCGGACTGAAGCTTTCTTT
TRBD2,.,TRBV7-3,TRBJ2-3,CASSFAGGSGRAVVDTQYF,TGTGCCAGCAGCTTTGCGGGCGGTAGCGGGAGGGCCGTGGTAGATACGCAGTATTTT
TRBD1,once,TRBV7-9,TRBJ2-5,CASSLGNRGVETQYF,TGTGCCAGCAGCTTAGGTAACAGGGGAGTGGAGACCCAGTACTTC
TRBD1,.,TRBV11-3,TRBJ2-1,CASSLEGQGVYNEQFF,TGTGCCAGCAGCTTAGAAGGACAGGGGGTATACAATGAGCAGTTCTTC
TRBD1,.,TRBV30,TRBJ1-5,CAWSYAGTGGQPQHF,TGTGCCTGGAGTTATGCCGGGACAGGGGGTCAGCCCCAGCATTTT
.,.,TRBV10-2,TRBJ1-6,CASTDLTGNSPLHF,TGCGCCAGCACTGACTTGACGGGTAATTCACCCCTCCACTTT
.,once,TRBV11-2,TRBJ2-5,CASSLASGGQVETQYF,TGTGCCAGCAGCTTAGCTTCCGGGGGGCAAGTAGAGACCCAGTACTTC
.,.,TRBV11-1,TRBJ2-5,CASIPPVTGETQYF,TGTGCCAGCATCCCTCCCGTAACCGGAGAGACCCAGTACTTC
.,.,TRBV6-5,TRBJ1-6,CASRSQGNSPLHF,TGTGCCTCCCGATCGCAGGGTAATTCACCCCTCCACTTT
.,few,TRBV5-4,TRBJ1-4,CASSRNFEKLFF,TGTGCCAGCAGCCGAAACTTTGAAAAACTGTTTTTT
.,.,TRBV27,TRBJ2-7,CASSLQTYEQYF,TGTGCCAGCAGTTTACAGACCTACGAGCAGTACTTC
TRBD1,.,TRBV29-1,TRBJ1-2,CSVRTGGDGYTF,TGCAGCGTCCGGACAGGGGGCGATGGCTACACCTTC
TRBD1,.,TRBV10-3,TRBJ2-7,CAISDSDRRPYEQYF,TGTGCCATCAGTGATTCGGACAGGCGTCCCTACGAGCAGTACTTC
.,.,TRBV5-8,TRBJ2-2,CADSSGWGHNGELFF,TGTGCCGACAGCTCAGGGTGGGGGCACAACGGGGAGCTGTTTTTT
TRBD1,.,TRBV7-9,TRBJ2-4,CASSLGTGIWTKNIQYF,TGTGCCAGCAGCTTGGGGACAGGGATATGGACCAAAAACATTCAGTACTTC